The 10 T cell receptor beta chains listed next were all sequenced from one sample in a study of cytomegalovirus exposure and HLA in healthy donors. 13 Jbeta primers and 60 Vbeta primers were used for the PCR. TCRdb's table, derived via immunoSEQ multiplex PCR, lists solely in-frame clones and lacks some. The sample lists some 94,000 clones, nearly 70% occurring once. Sequenced material: PBMCs. These receptors were obtained from a man aged 50-60 years in good health and CMV-seronegative.

This clone was observed a few times. The rearrangement joins TRBV2 to TRBJ2-7, with a weak D call TRBD2 (5 bases). CDR1 is SNHLY, CDR2 FYNNEI, per germline. Trimming pared 7 bases from V and 3 bases from J, leaving 19 bases between. CDR3 length: 15 residues. CDR3 coding DNA: TGTGCCAGCAACCCTTCACTGGGAGTGGGCTACGAGCAGTACTTC. Its translation is CASNPSLGVGYEQYF.

The rearrangement uses TRBV5-4 and TRBJ1-1; the D gene is possibly TRBD1 (6 bases). Germline CDR1 SGHNT, CDR2 YYREEE (reference sequence). Trimming cost V 3 bases and J 4 bases, with 10 bases left between them. This CDR3 has 13 amino acids. The CDR3 DNA reads as TGTGCCAGCAGCTGGGGGGGGCTCACTGAAGCTTTCTTT. Encoded protein: CASSWGGLTEAFF.

This rearrangement joins TRBV27 to TRBJ1-2, with D maybe TRBD1 (6 bases). This CDR3 region has 13 residues. Germline CDR1 is MNHEY and CDR2 is SMNVEV (reference sequence). V lost 2 bases and J lost 10, with 14 bases in between. This CDR3 reads CASSLRGGSDYTF. The DNA of the CDR3 is TGTGCCAGCAGTTTACGAGGGGGAAGCGACTACACCTTC.

This chain links TRBV2 with TRBJ2-2; TRBD1 matches at 8 bases. Losses at the gene ends were 7 bases for V and 2 bases for J; bases not matched to a gene: 6. CDR3 length: 15 amino acids. The germline V gene encodes CDR1 SNHLY and CDR2 FYNNEI. The DNA of the CDR3 is TGTGCCAGCACTCGACAGGGGATAAACACCGGGGAGCTGTTTTTT. Translated, it gives CASTRQGINTGELFF.

The V gene is TRBV11-1, the J gene TRBJ2-1, with D perhaps matching TRBD2 (6 bases). The V and J ends lost 4 bases and 8 bases respectively, with 21 bases between them. This CDR3 comprises 16 residues. Looked up from germline, CDR1 is SGHAT and CDR2 is FQDESV (reference sequence). CDR3 protein: CASSSAGRRAWDEQFF. As DNA, the CDR3 is TGTGCCAGCAGCTCAGCAGGGAGGAGGGCTTGGGATGAGCAGTTCTTC.

Written as DNA, the CDR3 is TGTGCCAGCAGCTTAATCAAGAACACCGGGGAGCTGTTTTTT. It translates to CASSLIKNTGELFF. The chain recombines TRBV7-9 with TRBJ2-2, with no clear D. The CDR3 is made up of 14 amino acids. V was trimmed by 2 bases and J by 1 base, leaving 5 bases between them. Germline V CDR1 and CDR2: SEHNR, FQNEAQ (reference sequence).

This clone was counted between two and nine times. This chain uses TRBV29-1 with TRBJ2-3; 10 bases are shared with TRBD2. The CDR3 consists of 14 residues. Germline V gene data show CDR1 as SQVTM and CDR2 as ANQGSEA. V shed 6 bases and J 1 base; nucleotides not matched to a gene: 4. This CDR3 is CSVKGTSGTDTQYF. CDR3 nucleotides: TGCAGCGTGAAAGGGACTAGCGGCACAGATACGCAGTATTTT.

For this clone: This CDR3 is also generated by other DNA sequences in the sample. The CDR3 region is CASRDSNTGELFF. DNA for the CDR3: TGTGCCAGCAGGGACAGCAACACCGGGGAGCTGTTTTTT. The genes are TRBV6-6 and TRBJ2-2, with D possibly matching TRBD1 (6 bases). V was trimmed by 6 bases and J by 2 bases, leaving 7 bases between them. CDR1 is MNHNY and CDR2 is SVGAGI in the germline V gene (reference sequence). The CDR3 is made up of 13 amino acids.

The gene calls are TRBV6-5 and TRBJ1-1, with D possibly being TRBD1 (6 bases). V lost 6 bases and J 0 bases, leaving 8 bases between the germline ends. Germline V gives CDR1 MNHEY, CDR2 SVGAGI. The CDR3 length is 13 residues. CDR3 amino acids: CASSRDMNTEAFF. The CDR3 DNA sequence: TGTGCCAGCAGCCGGGACATGAACACTGAAGCTTTCTTT.

With respect to this clone: Distinct nucleotide sequences in the sample also encode this CDR3. The V gene is TRBV6-5, the J gene TRBJ2-7; TRBD1 matches 9 bases. The length of the CDR3 is 14 residues. The junction had 11 bases not matched to a gene; V was cut back by 8 bases and J by 6 bases. Germline V CDR1 and CDR2: MNHEY, SVGAGI. The CDR3 sequence: CASGDNDRGGEQYF. CDR3 in DNA: TGTGCCAGCGGTGATAATGACAGGGGGGGCGAGCAGTACTTC.